This T cell receptor (beta chain) emerged from a study of beta chain features in type 1 diabetes (dated by TCRdb to between 2018 and 2020). In terms of the full investigation: Patients and healthy donors did not differ in mean age, gender distribution, total cell number or subset yield. Regulatory and stem cell-like memory subsets were obtained from only 8 patients and roughly eight healthy donors, while naive and central memory subsets were obtained from all 30 or so donors. Across all samples, fewer than 130 million sorted cells were examined, and cell number per subset correlated strongly with RNA yield. In the study, TCRB repertoires of sorted circulating CD4+ T cell subsets from recently diagnosed type 1 diabetes patients were compared with those of matched healthy donors. What the authors observed across the whole study: At VDJ recombination sites, type 1 diabetes patients had fewer insertions and more deleted nucleotides, which implies abnormalities in thymic rearrangement. Type 1 diabetes patients showed a moderate but significant shortening of TCRB CDR3 length in all four CD4+ subsets. Sequencing cDNA rather than genomic DNA could over-represent highly expressing activated cells, although activation and CD3 levels did not differ between groups. Naive, central memory and regulatory TCRB repertoires appeared more similar among patients than among healthy donors. Because small numbers of individuals were included in the HLA sub-analyses, any influence of HLA type on TCRB rearrangement was left unresolved. Shorter templates might be favored by PCR, yet because patient and control samples were amplified and corrected together, any such skew would affect both groups equally.

This clone was detected a few times. Its specific antigen is unknown. Nothing much larger sits one base from this clone, and base qualities are not available. The entire amount of isolated RNA was reverse transcribed using the High Capacity cDNA Reverse Transcription Kit, so the sequenced TCRB transcripts were expressed ones. Deep immunoSEQ sequencing was applied to naive, central memory and regulatory T cell samples, giving an average of roughly 3.3 million total reads per sample. Sorted cells were lysed in RLT buffer, and RNA was extracted using DNase-treated RNeasy Micro or Mini kits according to cell number. Each cell subset was processed separately to prevent cross-contamination, with patient and healthy donor samples processed together. TCRB sequences were amplified from cDNA with the immunoSEQ multiplex PCR, producing 87-bp fragments spanning the CDR3 region. Sequencing of the amplicons was performed on the Illumina HiSeq platform. In the paper's pipeline: PCR bias was corrected computationally using synthetic template baselines, and reads within Hamming distance 2 were collapsed, with unmergeable singletons discarded. Reads were aligned against IMGT so that V, D and J genes, CDR3 length and insertions or deletions at six rearrangement sites could be assigned. Within each subset, clonotype counts were normalized to sorted cell number, and only after that were true diversity and Gini coefficients computed with the tcR R package. Repertoire sharing was quantified using the overlap coefficient calculated on TCRB nucleotide sequences. The immuneACCESS repertoire file appears here via TCRdb, limited to in-frame rearrangements. These files lack a portion of the clones; in checked studies, under half of the deficit traces to unresolved V genes, and the cause of the others is not known. That table furnishes V, J and clone size, whereas the DNA furnished D and trimming. Present in this sample are 150,000 to 200,000 clones, about 9% of which were seen just once. Around 0.56% of the sample lies in the top ten.

Counted from cysteine to phenylalanine, this CDR3 has 13 amino acids. The DNA shown is the 39-base CDR3, in frame from base 1. At the junction V is shortened by 5 bases and J by 8 bases, with 15 bases in between. As encoded in the germline V gene (reference sequence), CDR1 is SEHNR while CDR2 is FQNEAQ. Each donor gave one peripheral blood draw, averaging about 100 mL, which was collected into heparinised tubes. A BD FACSAria II was used to sort naive, central memory, regulatory and stem cell-like memory CD4+ T cells with a panel that included CD45RO, CCR7, CD25, CD127, CD95 and CD27. A purity above 95% was achieved for all sorted populations. PBMCs were isolated right away by Lymphoprep density gradient centrifugation and were stained directly, without culture. To minimize batch effects, samples were stained and sorted in pairs, one healthy donor with one patient per experiment.

The sample was central memory CD4+ T cells from blood. The rearrangement combines TRBV7-9 with TRBJ1-2; the D gene is perhaps TRBD1, from 6 matching bases. This receptor was taken from a woman aged 18-30 years with type 1 diabetes. CDR3 protein: CASSLKQGFGYTF. The DNA sequence reads TGTGCCAGCAGCCTAAAACAGGGATTCGGCTACACCTTC. This CDR3, with the reference TRBV7-9 and TRBJ1-2 proteins standing in past its ends, gives the full variable domain DTGVSQNPRHKITKRGQNVTFRCDPISEHNRLYWYRQTLGQGPEFLTYFQNEAQLEKSRLLSDRFSAERPKGSFSTLEIQRTEQGDSAMYLCASSLKQGFGYTFGSGTRLTVV.